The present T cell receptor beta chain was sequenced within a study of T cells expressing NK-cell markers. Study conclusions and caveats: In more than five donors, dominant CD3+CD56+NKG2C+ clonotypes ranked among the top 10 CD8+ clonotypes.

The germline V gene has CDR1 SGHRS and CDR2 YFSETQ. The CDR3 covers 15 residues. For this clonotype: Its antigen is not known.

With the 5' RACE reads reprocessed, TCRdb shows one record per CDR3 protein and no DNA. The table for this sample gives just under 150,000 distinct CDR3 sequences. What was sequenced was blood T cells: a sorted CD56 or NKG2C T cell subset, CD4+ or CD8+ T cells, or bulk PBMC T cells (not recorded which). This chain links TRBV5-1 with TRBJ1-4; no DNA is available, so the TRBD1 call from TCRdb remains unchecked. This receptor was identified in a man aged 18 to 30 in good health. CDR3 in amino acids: CASSLEATGDEKLFF.